A single sample is the source of the 26 T cell receptor beta chains below, sequenced in a study of T-cell reconstitution after alpha-beta-depleted transplantation in children listed by TCRdb under 2016. Library generation was performed with PCR. The run used an Illumina HiSeq 2500. To normalize quantification of the TCRbeta repertoire, the TCR libraries were built with molecular barcoding that relied on unique molecular identifiers. The public reads were reprocessed in TCRdb via fastp at Q25 and MiXCR, keeping in-frame beta chains. Merged by CDR3 protein, the rows form single entries marked with the most common genes and DNA. In this sample the table shows fewer than 550,000 distinct CDR3 sequences, 11% of which occur a single time. Roughly 5.1% of the sample is in the top ten clones. The source material was PBMCs from the stem cell graft donor, sampled from the stem cell graft. Receptors were obtained from a human donor who donated a stem cell graft to a child with acute myeloid leukemia.

This clonotype was seen more than once but under ten times. The V call is TRBV29-1, the J call TRBJ2-1; possibly TRBD2 for D (6 bases). The germline gives CDR1 SQVTM, CDR2 ANQGSEA. V was trimmed by 0 bases and J by 7 bases, leaving 22 bases between them. This CDR3 is 17 amino acids long. The CDR3 region has the DNA TGCAGCGTTGAAGAGTTTGCTAGCGTTTCCCGAGGGAATGAGCAGTTCTTC. Its translation is CSVEEFASVSRGNEQFF.

V is TRBV20-1 and J is TRBJ2-7; perhaps TRBD1 as D (6 bases). Per the germline V gene, CDR1 is DFQATT and CDR2 is SNEGSKA (reference sequence). V was trimmed by 4 bases and J by 2 bases, leaving 12 bases between them. CDR3 length equals 13 residues. The CDR3 nucleotides are TGCAGTGCTATAGACAGGTTCACCTACGAGCAGTACGTC. Translated: CSAIDRFTYEQYV.

The chain combines TRBV4-3 with TRBJ2-1, with TRBD2 matching 9 bases. Germline V gene sequence: CDR1 LGHNA, CDR2 YSLEER. This CDR3 contains 16 residues. Trimming took 0 bases from V and 4 from J; bases not matched to a gene: 4. Written as DNA, the CDR3 is TGCGCCAGCAGCCAAGACCCCCTAGCGGGATACAATGAGCAGTTCTTC. The encoded protein is CASSQDPLAGYNEQFF.

The chain is built from TRBV29-1 and TRBJ1-1; D is unresolved. Germline loops: CDR1 SQVTM, CDR2 ANQGSEA. The V and J ends lost 6 bases and 0 bases respectively, with 11 bases between them. The CDR3 consists of 13 residues. The CDR3 DNA sequence: TGCAGCGTCACGGAGGGTATGAACACTGAAGCTTTCTTT. This translates into CSVTEGMNTEAFF. Variable domain in full (rest from reference TRBV29-1 and TRBJ1-1): SAVISQKPSRDICQRGTSLTIQCQVDSQVTMMFWYRQQPGQSLTLIATANQGSEATYESGFVIDKFPISRPNLTFSTLTVSNMSPEDSSIYLCSVTEGMNTEAFFGQGTRLTVV.

The chain joins TRBV2 to TRBJ1-1; TRBD1 matches 7 bases. CDR3 length: 14 amino acids. The V segment lost 5 bases and the J segment 2 bases; nucleotides outside the gene matches: 5. Germline V gene data show CDR1 as SNHLY and CDR2 as FYNNEI. The DNA for the CDR3 is TGTGCCAGCAGTAAGCAGGGGGTTAACACTGAAGCTTTCTTT. This gives the protein CASSKQGVNTEAFF.

The table lists this clonotype with many counts. DNA of the CDR3: TGCGCCAGCAGCTTGATGAACAATCAGAACACTGAAGCTTTCTTT. Translating gives CASSLMNNQNTEAFF. The V call is TRBV5-1, the J call TRBJ1-1; D not resolved. V was cut by 1 base and J by 1 base, with 11 bases left in between. The germline CDR1 and CDR2 sequences are SGHRS and YFSETQ. The CDR3 loop spans 15 amino acids.

The genes are TRBV4-3 and TRBJ2-1; perhaps TRBD2 as D (6 bases). CDR3 length: 14 residues. The V and J ends lost 4 bases and 9 bases respectively, with 16 bases between them. The germline CDR1 and CDR2 sequences are LGHNA and YSLEER. Here the CDR3 reads CASSPVRRAAEQFF. The CDR3 DNA reads TGCGCCAGCAGCCCAGTACGGAGGGCCGCTGAGCAGTTCTTC.

The chain employs TRBV20-1 and TRBJ2-7, with 13 positions matching TRBD2. With V trimmed by 1 base and J by 6 bases, 6 bases remained unmatched. There are 15 residues in the CDR3. Germline CDR1 and CDR2: DFQATT and SNEGSKA (reference sequence). The CDR3 is CSARARTSGGIEQYV. The CDR3 nucleotides are TGCAGTGCTAGAGCCCGGACTAGCGGGGGCATCGAGCAGTACGTC.

This chain uses TRBV7-2 with TRBJ1-1; D uncertain. V was trimmed by 5 bases and J by 0 bases, leaving 16 bases between them. There are 16 residues in the CDR3. Germline lookup yields CDR1 SGHTA and CDR2 FQGNSA. The CDR3 protein is CASSMDAHLMNTEAFF. The CDR3 nucleotides read TGTGCCAGCAGCATGGACGCGCACCTCATGAACACTGAAGCTTTCTTT.

This clonotype was counted many times. The chain joins TRBV20-1 to TRBJ1-1; 11 nucleotides agree with TRBD1. The ends lost 1 base at V and 5 bases at J; junction bases unmatched: 3. This CDR3 contains 14 residues. CDR1 is DFQATT, CDR2 SNEGSKA, per germline (reference sequence). DNA of the CDR3: TGCAGTGCTAGAGGGGGACAGGGGGAGACTGAAGCTTTCTTT. The encoded protein is CSARGGQGETEAFF.

This clonotype was seen at least ten times. The chain joins TRBV6-2 or TRBV6-3 to TRBJ2-2; D perhaps matches TRBD2 (5 bases). The CDR3 loop spans 14 amino acids. Deletions cut 5 bases from V and 3 bases from J, with 10 bases between. Germline-derived CDR1 and CDR2 are MNHEY and SVGEGT. CDR3 in amino acids: CASSHDYYTGELFF. The CDR3 nucleotides read TGTGCCAGCAGTCATGACTATTACACCGGGGAGCTGTTTTTT.

J is TRBJ1-1 and V is TRBV10-3; possibly TRBD1 for D (5 bases). This CDR3 comprises 13 residues. V shed 9 bases and J shed 4 bases, with 15 bases lying between them. Germline V gene sequence: CDR1 ENHRY, CDR2 SYGVKD. The CDR3 sequence: CAIATGVGTEAFF. CDR3 in DNA: TGTGCCATTGCGACGGGGGTAGGCACTGAAGCTTTCTTT.

The chain carries TRBV15 and TRBJ2-1; no firm D call. This CDR3 has 12 residues. Trimming shortened V by 5 bases and J by 10 bases, and 12 bases separated the two germline ends. Per the germline V gene, CDR1 is LNHNV and CDR2 is YYDKDF (reference sequence). DNA of the CDR3: TGTGCCACCAGCGCTCACCTCGGAGAGCAGTTCTTC. Residues: CATSAHLGEQFF.

In nucleotides, the CDR3 is TGTGCCAGCAGCTCCCAGGGGAAAAACATTCAGTACTTC. As protein: CASSSQGKNIQYF. The chain is built from TRBV12-3 or TRBV12-4 and TRBJ2-4; D is possibly TRBD1 (6 bases). This CDR3 spans 13 amino acids. Trimming took off 6 bases at V and 4 bases at J, with 10 bases between the two ends.

This clonotype was recorded at least ten times. V gene TRBV10-3 combines with J gene TRBJ1-4; possible D gene TRBD1, 5 bases. CDR1 and CDR2 from the germline V gene are ENHRY and SYGVKD. V lost 0 bases and J lost 7, with 6 bases in between. The CDR3 covers 13 residues. The CDR3 reads CAISESDTEKLFF. The DNA of the CDR3 is TGTGCCATCAGTGAGTCGGACACTGAAAAACTGTTTTTT.

This clonotype was recorded a few times. The V gene is TRBV15, the J gene TRBJ2-1, with D maybe TRBD2 (5 bases). Germline assignment: CDR1 LNHNV and CDR2 YYDKDF (reference sequence). Trimming removed 0 bases at V and 8 bases at J, with 8 bases between. The CDR3 is 13 amino acids. The CDR3 loop is CATSRDLGDEQFF. The DNA for the CDR3 is TGTGCCACCAGCAGAGATTTGGGAGATGAGCAGTTCTTC.

This chain connects TRBV6-2 or TRBV6-3 to TRBJ2-1, with 8 positions matching TRBD2. Germline loops: CDR1 MNHEY, CDR2 SVGEGT. This CDR3 has 14 residues. The V gene end was trimmed by 0 bases and the J gene end by 10 bases; junction bases not matched to a gene: 5. The CDR3 DNA sequence: TGTGCCAGCAGTTACTCCTTAGCGGGACAAGAGCAGTTCTTC. It codes for CASSYSLAGQEQFF.

This chain uses TRBV2 with TRBJ2-5; 8 bases match TRBD1. The J segment lost 5 bases and the V segment lost 1 base, leaving 3 bases of the junction unmatched. CDR1 and CDR2 (germline): SNHLY, FYNNEI. This CDR3 contains 14 residues. The CDR3 DNA follows: TGTGCCAGCAGTGAAGTCAGGGGGCTTGAGACCCAGTACTTC. This codes for CASSEVRGLETQYF.

This clonotype was seen ten or more times. V is TRBV20-1 and J is TRBJ2-5; 10 bases agree with TRBD2. The germline gives CDR1 DFQATT, CDR2 SNEGSKA (reference sequence). The V and J ends lost 6 bases and 1 base, in that order; junction bases with no gene match: 8. This CDR3 region has 15 residues. The CDR3 sequence: CSATKGLAVQETQYF. Written as DNA, the CDR3 is TGCAGTGCAACTAAAGGACTAGCGGTCCAAGAGACCCAGTACTTC.

A few counts support this clonotype. The rearrangement links TRBV7-9 to TRBJ1-4; 10 bases are shared with TRBD1. There are 16 residues in the CDR3. Losses at the gene ends were 7 bases for V and 0 bases for J; bases not matched to a gene: 5. Germline V CDR1 and CDR2: SEHNR, FQNEAQ (reference sequence). In DNA form, the CDR3 reads TGTGCCAGCAAAAGACAGGGGGCGGCAACTAATGAAAAACTGTTTTTT. It codes for CASKRQGAATNEKLFF.

A few counts support this clonotype. The J gene is TRBJ2-3, the V gene TRBV6-2 or TRBV6-3; D gene ambiguous. With 10 bases removed from V and 1 base from J, the gap between germline ends came to 9 bases. Germline values: CDR1 MNHEY, CDR2 SVGEGT. The CDR3 totals 12 residues. The CDR3 coding sequence is TGTGCCACTGCGGCCCGCACAGATACGCAGTATTTT. Residues: CATAARTDTQYF.

The chain carries TRBV27 and TRBJ2-7, with TRBD2 matching over 7 bases. The CDR3 is 15 residues long. V lost 3 bases and J lost 2; bases outside the gene matches: 7. The V gene's germline CDR1 is MNHEY and CDR2 SMNVEV (reference sequence). CDR3 sequence reads: CASSFVSGKPYEQYF. The DNA for the CDR3 is TGTGCCAGCAGTTTTGTGAGCGGGAAGCCCTACGAGCAGTACTTC.

This clonotype has only a few counts. The chain recombines TRBV20-1 with TRBJ1-2, with D perhaps matching TRBD1 (5 bases). The V gene's germline CDR1 is DFQATT and CDR2 SNEGSKA (reference sequence). This CDR3 has 14 amino acids. Deletions cut 3 bases from V and 0 bases from J, with 11 bases between. The CDR3 sequence: CSASPDNSNYGYTF. CDR3 DNA sequence: TGCAGTGCTAGTCCGGACAACTCTAACTATGGCTACACCTTC.

V and J are TRBV5-1 and TRBJ2-1, with TRBD2 matching 8 bases. CDR3 size: 13 residues. Germline lookup yields CDR1 SGHRS and CDR2 YFSETQ. The V gene end was trimmed by 5 bases and the J gene end by 9 bases; junction bases not matched to a gene: 7. The CDR3 bases are TGCGCCAGCAGTCTCGGGGGGGAAGGTGAGCAGTTCTTC. It encodes CASSLGGEGEQFF.

This clonotype was counted only a few times. The chain is built from TRBV4-2 and TRBJ2-7, with TRBD1 matching 10 bases. This CDR3 spans 15 amino acids. After removal of 4 bases from V and 4 bases from J, the junction contained 7 bases not matched to a gene. Per the germline V gene, CDR1 is LGHNA and CDR2 is YNFKEQ. The CDR3 here is CASSPPGTGAYEQYF. In DNA, the CDR3 is TGTGCCAGCAGCCCCCCCGGGACAGGGGCTTACGAGCAGTACTTC.

The J gene is TRBJ1-2, the V gene TRBV7-2; D is uncertain. This CDR3 is 13 amino acids long. V lost 3 bases and J 1 base, leaving 6 bases between the germline ends. Germline assignment: CDR1 SGHTA and CDR2 FQGNSA. CDR3 sequence (DNA): TGTGCCAGCAGCTTCCGGGATAACTATGGCTACACCTTC. Translated: CASSFRDNYGYTF.